This T cell receptor (beta chain) was sequenced in a study of blood T cell repertoires in COVID-19. The length of the CDR3 is 17 residues. V was trimmed by 0 bases and J by 3 bases, leaving 14 bases between them. Per germline, CDR1 LGHDT and CDR2 YNNKEL (reference sequence). This clone was seen a handful of times. Sequenced by immunoSEQ multiplex PCR; TCRdb stores in-frame clones only, minus some. The table has 300,000 to 400,000 clones, around 83% seen once. Sequencing was performed on peripheral blood. The chain has TRBV3-1 (or the pseudogene TRBV3-2) and TRBJ1-4; no clear D gene. The source of this sequence is a man aged 30-40 years with active or convalescent COVID-19. For the CDR3, the DNA is TGTGCCAGCAGCCAAGATCCCCCCCGGGGAGCTAATGAAAAACTGTTTTTT. Protein: CASSQDPPRGANEKLFF.